Below, 15 T cell receptor beta chains from the same sample are listed, as sequenced in a study of T cells in Graves' hyperthyroidism and ophthalmopathy (dated by TCRdb to about 2019). Preparation of the library involved multiplex PCR. For sequencing, an Illumina HiSeq 2000 was employed. The TCR beta CDR3 regions were amplified from the RNA transcripts. The first round of RT-PCR for the TCR CDR3 was performed with the HTBI primer set and the Qiagen OneStep RT-PCR kit. Through fastp at Q25 and MiXCR, TCRdb rebuilt clones from the public reads, retaining in-frame beta chains. Rows with one shared CDR3 protein collapse into an entry with the most common genes and DNA. This sample comprises 600,000 to 800,000 distinct CDR3 sequences, about a third of them detected only once. Roughly 30% of the sample lies in the top ten. Material: blood. The receptors stem from a woman aged 40 to 55 with Graves' hyperthyroidism.

There are many counts of this clonotype. In DNA form, the CDR3 reads TGTGCCAGCAGCGGTGACAGGGGGCTGGAAAAACTGTTTTTT. Protein: CASSGDRGLEKLFF. The chain has TRBV7-9 and TRBJ1-4; TRBD1 matches 10 bases. V gave up 5 bases and J gave up 8 bases; unmatched junction bases: 5. This CDR3 has 14 residues. CDR1 is SEHNR, CDR2 FQNEAQ, per germline (reference sequence).

This clonotype has ten or more counts. J is TRBJ1-6 and V is TRBV19, with D possibly matching TRBD1 (6 bases). CDR3 size: 14 residues. The V end was cut by 3 bases, the J end by 9 bases, with 12 bases between. CDR1 and CDR2 (germline): LNHDA, SQIVND (reference sequence). CDR3 nucleotides: TGTGCCAGTAGTATTGCGGGGGGCAGTTCACCCCTCCACTTT. This sequence encodes CASSIAGGSSPLHF.

The chain employs TRBV7-2 and TRBJ1-1; D may be TRBD1 (6 bases). This CDR3 has 19 amino acids. V was pared by 5 bases and J by 4 bases, with 29 bases between. CDR1 and CDR2 (germline): SGHTA, FQGNSA. CDR3 residues: CASSQEGVRRGPRGTEAFF. CDR3 nucleotide sequence: TGTGCCAGCAGCCAAGAGGGGGTTCGGAGGGGCCCTCGGGGCACTGAAGCTTTCTTT.

A single count supports this clonotype. V is TRBV9 and J is TRBJ1-2; D gene uncertain. V gave up 4 bases and J gave up 7 bases, with 14 bases separating them. Per germline, CDR1 SGDLS and CDR2 YYNGEE. The CDR3 extends over 13 amino acids. CDR3 loop: CASSRTESGGYTF. As DNA, the CDR3 is TGTGCCAGCAGCCGGACTGAGAGTGGTGGCTACACCTTC.

The rearrangement links TRBV20-1 to TRBJ1-2; D unresolved. The germline V gene encodes CDR1 DFQATT and CDR2 SNEGSKA (reference sequence). The CDR3 extends over 13 amino acids. The V end was cut by 3 bases, the J end by 2 bases, with 10 bases between. The CDR3 bases are TGCAGTGCTAGGACCAGTCGGAACTATGGCTACACCTTC. Protein: CSARTSRNYGYTF.

The CDR3 DNA follows: TGTGCCAGCAAGACGGACCTCGCCGGCTACACCTTC. Translated: CASKTDLAGYTF. The chain links TRBV6-6 to TRBJ1-2, with D uncertain. Germline loops: CDR1 MNHNY, CDR2 SVGAGI (reference sequence). CDR3 length: 12 residues. V lost 7 bases to trimming and J lost 8 bases, with 14 bases between them.

Notes on this clonotype: A clone one base away is much larger, so this may be a read error. This chain uses TRBV9 with TRBJ1-1; D is unresolved. CDR1 is SGDLS and CDR2 is YYNGEE in the germline V gene. The length of the CDR3 is 17 residues. The CDR3: CASSVVTSWEESTEAYF. In nucleotides, the CDR3 is TGTGCCAGCAGCGTGGTTACATCCTGGGAGGAGAGCACTGAAGCTTACTTT.

The chain is built from TRBV12-3 or TRBV12-4 and TRBJ1-1; TRBD1 matches 9 bases. Trimming took 2 bases from V and 9 from J; bases not matched to a gene: 19. The length of the CDR3 is 18 residues. The CDR3 loop reads CASSLKTSTGTGSRKAFF. The CDR3 DNA follows: TGTGCCAGCAGTTTAAAAACTAGTACCGGGACAGGGTCAAGAAAAGCTTTCTTT.

In its sample, this clonotype was seen a few times. The rearrangement joins TRBV6-5 to TRBJ1-2, with no clear D. The CDR3 sequence is 14 residues long. The V gene lost 5 bases and the J gene lost 3 bases, with 13 bases spanning the gap. Germline lookup yields CDR1 MNHEY and CDR2 SVGAGI. The CDR3 bases are TGTGCCAGCAGTCCCTCGGTGCCCTACTATGGCTACACCTTC. Its protein is CASSPSVPYYGYTF.

The V call is TRBV29-1, the J call TRBJ2-3; possible D gene TRBD2, 6 bases. This CDR3 spans 14 amino acids. V was clipped by 7 bases and J by 1 base, with 15 bases between them. CDR1 is SQVTM and CDR2 is ANQGSEA in the germline V gene. The DNA for the CDR3 is TGCAGCGCCGGGATGTGGGGGGGCACAGATACGCAGTATTTT. This sequence encodes CSAGMWGGTDTQYF.

This clonotype showed up just a few times. The V call is TRBV9, the J call TRBJ1-1, with D unclear. Germline V gene data show CDR1 as SGDLS and CDR2 as YYNGEE. The CDR3 consists of 15 residues. The V and J ends lost 4 bases and 1 base respectively, with 14 bases between them. The CDR3 DNA follows: TGTGCCAGCAGCCGAGGTCTGGACTCGAACACTGAAGCTTTCTTT. Translating gives CASSRGLDSNTEAFF.

Details on this clonotype: Being one base from a much bigger clone, this may be a read error. The rearrangement links TRBV14 to TRBJ1-1; no clear D gene. The germline gives CDR1 SGHDN, CDR2 FVKESK. The CDR3 is made up of 14 amino acids. V lost 3 bases and J lost 4, with 12 bases in between. The CDR3 spells CASSQPYAGTEAFF. CDR3 nucleotide sequence: TGTGCCAGCAGCCAGCCATACGCGGGCACTGAAGCTTTCTTT.

V gene TRBV19 combines with J gene TRBJ1-2; 10 bases agree with TRBD1. The CDR3 is 17 residues long. Germline V lookup: CDR1 LNHDA, CDR2 SQIVND (reference sequence). Unmatched junction bases numbered 10, after V lost 5 bases and J lost 1 base. In nucleotides, the CDR3 is TGTGCCAGTAGTCCCCGGGACAGGGGCGCTGGTAACTATGGCTACACCTTC. Residues: CASSPRDRGAGNYGYTF.

This clonotype is a singleton in its sample. This chain joins TRBV7-2 and TRBJ2-2; D unresolved. This CDR3 region has 14 residues. Trimming took off 4 bases at V and 3 bases at J, with 9 bases between the two ends. Germline CDR1 and CDR2: SGHTA and FQGNSA. CDR3 sequence reads: CASSSSSYTGELFF. DNA for the CDR3: TGTGCCAGCAGCTCGAGTTCTTACACCGGGGAGCTGTTTTTT. The variable domain in full, completed from reference TRBV7-2 and TRBJ2-2, reads GAGVSQSPSNKVTEKGKDVELRCDPISGHTALYWYRQSLGQGLEFLIYFQGNSAPDKSGLPSDRFSAERTGGSVSTLTIQRTQQEDSAVYLCASSSSSYTGELFFGEGSRLTVL.

In its sample, this clonotype was seen many times. The rearrangement joins TRBV12-3 or TRBV12-4 to TRBJ1-4, with a weak D call TRBD1 (6 bases). CDR3 length: 12 residues. V dropped 4 bases and J dropped 15 bases, with 15 bases sitting between them. CDR3 in DNA: TGTGCCAGCAGTTGGGGGGGCAAGGGTTTGTTTTTT. Translated: CASSWGGKGLFF.